The 14 T cell receptor beta chains in this list originate from one sample, sequenced in a study of human T cells and chemical hapten exposure. TCRdb reprocessed the RACE reads with MiXCR, giving one entry per CDR3 protein. The sample lists some 91,000 distinct CDR3 sequences, around 12% seen once, with 2.1% in the top ten. Described time point: patch test 1, 2 weeks after DPC sensitization. The treatment is: therapeutic diphenylcyclopropenone sensitization with weekly scalp DPC. Sequencing used whole blood, obtained in connection with sensitization to the hapten diphenylcyclopropenone (DPC). The receptors originated from a woman aged 35 to 49 with alopecia areata. Some clones in this sample may be carry-over from other donors' samples.

The chain has TRBV5-5 and TRBJ2-2; D is undetermined. The length of the CDR3 is 15 residues. V gave up 5 bases and J gave up 5 bases, with 16 bases separating them. Germline-derived CDR1 and CDR2 are SGHKS and YYEKEE (reference sequence). The chain's CDR3 is CASSPGPDGTGELFF. CDR3 DNA sequence: TGTGCCAGCAGTCCCGGGCCCGATGGTACCGGGGAGCTGTTTTTT.

A few counts support this clonotype. The chain uses TRBV15 and TRBJ1-4; 8 bases fit TRBD1. Germline V gene data show CDR1 as LNHNV and CDR2 as YYDKDF (reference sequence). The junction had 7 bases not matched to a gene; V was cut back by 5 bases and J by 8 bases. CDR3 length: 14 residues. CDR3 nucleotide sequence: TGTGCCACCAGCTGGACAGGGCGGAGGGAAAAACTGTTTTTT. Its protein product is CATSWTGRREKLFF.

This clonotype was seen a few times. The chain couples TRBV12-3 or TRBV12-4 to TRBJ2-5; D remains unclear. The ends were cut back, 7 bases at V and 5 bases at J, with 14 bases in the middle. This CDR3 region has 13 residues. CDR3 in amino acids: CASNALGLETQYF. The CDR3, as DNA: TGTGCCAGCAACGCCCTAGGGTTGGAGACCCAGTACTTC.

This clonotype appeared many times. The J gene is TRBJ2-1, the V gene TRBV30, with D perhaps matching TRBD2 (6 bases). The V gene's germline CDR1 is GTSNPN and CDR2 SVGIG (reference sequence). The length of the CDR3 is 14 residues. The V end lost 3 bases, the J end lost 5 bases, and 14 bases lay between the germline ends. CDR3: CAWRTGTPNNEQFF. The CDR3 DNA is TGTGCCTGGAGGACCGGGACTCCTAACAATGAGCAGTTCTTC.

There are a few counts of this clonotype. This chain connects TRBV6-1 to TRBJ1-2, with no clear D. V was trimmed by 3 bases and J by 2 bases, leaving 10 bases between them. The CDR3 is 14 residues long. Germline CDR1 MNHNS, CDR2 SASEGT. In DNA form, the CDR3 reads TGTGCCAGCAGTGACTGGGCAGGCAACTATGGCTACACCTTC. Encoded protein: CASSDWAGNYGYTF.

This clonotype showed up many times. Here the CDR3 reads CASRPGLAGSYEQYF. The DNA for the CDR3 is TGTGCCAGCAGACCGGGACTAGCGGGCTCCTACGAGCAGTACTTC. The chain carries TRBV12-3 or TRBV12-4 and TRBJ2-7; TRBD2 aligns across 12 bases. The V segment lost 6 bases and the J segment 0 bases; nucleotides outside the gene matches: 3. The length of the CDR3 is 15 residues.

This clonotype was seen only a few times. The rearrangement links TRBV5-1 to TRBJ2-3; TRBD2 aligns across 7 bases. This CDR3 contains 13 residues. Trimming removed 9 bases from V and 3 bases from J; junction bases left unmatched: 7. Germline V CDR1 and CDR2: SGHRS, YFSETQ. The CDR3 DNA follows: TGCGCCACTCAAGCGGGAAGTACAGATACGCAGTATTTT. Its protein product is CATQAGSTDTQYF. The variable domain in full, completed from reference TRBV5-1 and TRBJ2-3, reads KAGVTQTPRYLIKTRGQQVTLSCSPISGHRSVSWYQQTPGQGLQFLFEYFSETQRNKGNFPGRFSGRQFSNSRSEMNVSTLELGDSALYLCATQAGSTDTQYFGPGTRLTVL.

V and J are TRBV24-1 and TRBJ1-2, with D possibly being TRBD1 (5 bases). CDR1 is KGHDR and CDR2 is SFDVKD in the germline V gene. The CDR3 totals 16 residues. The V end was cut by 3 bases, the J end by 0 bases, with 13 bases between. In DNA, the CDR3 is TGTGCCACCAGTGATCACCGGACGGGGCCTAACTATGGCTACACCTTC. Its translation is CATSDHRTGPNYGYTF.

J is TRBJ2-7 and V is TRBV28, with D tentatively TRBD1 (5 bases). Germline V lookup: CDR1 MDHEN, CDR2 SYDVKM. This CDR3 spans 13 amino acids. V dropped 9 bases and J dropped 0 bases, with 12 bases sitting between them. The DNA of the CDR3 is TGTGCCAGTAAAGACAGTAACTCCTACGAGCAGTACTTC. This gives the protein CASKDSNSYEQYF.

This chain joins TRBV20-1 and TRBJ2-7, with 10 bases that match TRBD2. Trimming cost V 6 bases and J 4 bases; bases outside gene matches: 9. This CDR3 contains 14 residues. Germline lookup yields CDR1 DFQATT and CDR2 SNEGSKA (reference sequence). The CDR3 DNA reads TGCAGTGCCACCCCGGGTAGCGGGAGGTACGAGCAGTACTTC. This codes for CSATPGSGRYEQYF.

In its sample, this clonotype was seen a few times. The chain links TRBV18 to TRBJ1-5; tentative D call: TRBD1 (5 bases). The germline gives CDR1 KGHSH, CDR2 LQKENI. There are 14 residues in the CDR3. V was cut by 5 bases and J by 4 bases, with 12 bases left in between. Written as DNA, the CDR3 is TGTGCCAGCTCAGAGGGACGGTTAAATCAGCCCCAGCATTTT. This codes for CASSEGRLNQPQHF. The entire variable domain, with the rest obtained from reference TRBV18 and TRBJ1-5, is as follows: NAGVMQNPRHLVRRRGQEARLRCSPMKGHSHVYWYRQLPEEGLKFMVYLQKENIIDESGMPKERFSAEFPKEGPSILRIQQVVRGDSAAYFCASSEGRLNQPQHFGDGTRLSIL.

This clonotype was observed at least ten times. This chain uses TRBV6-2 or TRBV6-3 with TRBJ2-5, with TRBD2 matching over 9 bases. The CDR3 length is 15 residues. The ends lost 2 bases at V and 4 bases at J; junction bases unmatched: 5. Germline V CDR1 and CDR2: MNHEY, SVGEGT. The CDR3 nucleotides read TGTGCCAGCAGTTACGGGACTAGCCGGGGAGAGACCCAGTACTTC. Translating gives CASSYGTSRGETQYF.

The table lists this clonotype with a count of one. The V gene is TRBV28, the J gene TRBJ2-1; 7 bases align to TRBD2. This CDR3 is built from 15 residues. Looked up from germline, CDR1 is MDHEN and CDR2 is SYDVKM. J lost 6 bases, V lost 7 bases, and 12 bases had no gene match. In DNA form, the CDR3 reads TGTGCCAGCACCACCGGGGCGGGAGCTGCCAATGAGCAGTTCTTC. Translating it yields CASTTGAGAANEQFF.

The table lists this clonotype with a few counts. The chain links TRBV2 to TRBJ1-3; D perhaps matches TRBD1 (5 bases). The CDR3 is 14 amino acids. The germline gives CDR1 SNHLY, CDR2 FYNNEI. Trimming took 7 bases from V and 2 from J, leaving 12 bases between them. CDR3 sequence: CASKQGKAGNTIYF. The DNA of the CDR3 is TGTGCCAGCAAGCAGGGCAAGGCTGGAAACACCATATATTTT.